These T cell receptor beta chains were read from a single sample in a study of early T cells in non-severe SARS-CoV-2 infection. Each CDR3 protein is one row after TCRdb ran MiXCR on the 5' RACE reads. The sample consists of about 49,000 distinct CDR3 sequences, around 4% of them appearing once. Sequenced input: whole blood. These receptors came from an adult who was a healthcare worker with PCR-confirmed SARS-CoV-2 infection or an uninfected control (not recorded which). CDR3s include the opening cysteine and the closing phenylalanine or tryptophan. Each record gives: J gene, clone size, D gene, V gene, CDR3 length, CDR3 DNA, CDR3 protein. D genes are given only for firm matches. Rows give clone size only sometimes, using once, few, many, or a class for an expanded clone.

>TRBJ2-3|NA|NA|TRBV7-9|16
TGTGCCAGCAGCTCCCTAAGTGGAGGGACGGCAGATACGCAGTATTTT
CASSSLSGGTADTQYF
>TRBJ2-1|NA|NA|TRBV12-5|15
TGTGCTAGCCAGAGTACTAGCTCCAACTACAATGAGCAGTTCTTC
CASQSTSSNYNEQFF
>TRBJ2-7|many|TRBD1|TRBV24-1|14
TGTGCCACCAGTGATCGGACAGGGTGGGGCGAGCAGTACTTC
CATSDRTGWGEQYF
>TRBJ1-4|NA|NA|TRBV18|13
TGTGCCAGCTCTCCGAGACAGGAAGAAAAACTGTTTTTT
CASSPRQEEKLFF
>TRBJ1-1|many|NA|TRBV18|13
TGTGCCAGCTCACCAAGCGGGCTAAATGAAGCTTTCTTT
CASSPSGLNEAFF
>TRBJ1-2|many|NA|TRBV5-4|14
TGTGCCAGCAGCTTGGACAGCAACCTCTATGGCTACACCTTC
CASSLDSNLYGYTF
>TRBJ2-1|NA|NA|TRBV12-3/TRBV12-4|12
TGTGCCAGCAGTTCCCTCTCCAATGAGCAGTTCTTC
CASSSLSNEQFF
>TRBJ1-2|many|TRBD1|TRBV5-4|16
TGTGCCAGCAGCCCGGGACAGGGGGCGAGAGTGAACGGCTACACCTTC
CASSPGQGARVNGYTF
>TRBJ1-4|many|TRBD1|TRBV12-3/TRBV12-4|14
TGTGCCAGCAGAGCCGGGACAGGGGGTGAAAAACTGTTTTTT
CASRAGTGGEKLFF
>TRBJ2-1|many|NA|TRBV29-1|15
TGCAGCGTTGAGTCCCGTCAGAAGGGGGATAATGAGCAGTTCTTC
CSVESRQKGDNEQFF
>TRBJ1-5|many|NA|TRBV18|14
TGTGCCAGCTCACCAGGACAGAGCAATCAGCCCCAGCATTTT
CASSPGQSNQPQHF
>TRBJ1-1|many|NA|TRBV10-2|12
TGCGCCAGCAGTGAGATCCCGGGGGTAGCTTTCTTT
CASSEIPGVAFF
>TRBJ2-3|few|NA|TRBV11-2|16
TGTGCCAGCAGCTTAGATCTCGGTAGCAACACAGATACGCAGTATTTT
CASSLDLGSNTDTQYF
>TRBJ2-7|many|NA|TRBV18|14
TGTGCCAGCTCACCAGCGGGGGCGAAGCACGAGCAGTACTTC
CASSPAGAKHEQYF
>TRBJ1-2|many|NA|TRBV27|14
TGTGCCAGCAGTTTATCCCGGCGAAACTATGGCTACACCTTC
CASSLSRRNYGYTF
>TRBJ1-1|NA|NA|TRBV7-9|13
TGTGCCAGCACCTTCACCACGGGGACTGAAGCTTTCTTT
CASTFTTGTEAFF
>TRBJ2-1|many|TRBD2|TRBV25-1|10
TGTGCCAGCAGGGGGGGGACGCAGTTCTTC
CASRGGTQFF
>TRBJ2-7|NA|TRBD1|TRBV6-5|15
TGTGCCAGCAGTTATTTGGGACAGGGAACCTACGAGCAGTACTTC
CASSYLGQGTYEQYF
>TRBJ2-7|many|TRBD2|TRBV20-1|14
TGCAGTGCTAGAGAAAGCGGGGTTAACTTCAAGCAGTACTTC
CSARESGVNFKQYF
>TRBJ2-7|many|NA|TRBV6-6|14
TGTGCCAGCAGTTACCCCTCGGAAAACTACGAGCAGTACTTC
CASSYPSENYEQYF
>TRBJ1-1|NA|TRBD1|TRBV10-3|16
TGTGCCATCAGTGAGCCCGGACAGGGAAGCGGCACTGAAGCTTTCTTT
CAISEPGQGSGTEAFF
>TRBJ2-3|many|NA|TRBV7-2|12
TGTGCCAGCACTCCTAGCACAGATACGCAGTATTTT
CASTPSTDTQYF
>TRBJ2-3|NA|TRBD1|TRBV27|15
TGTGCCAGCAGTCCGACAGGGGGGCACGCAGATACGCAGTATTTT
CASSPTGGHADTQYF
>TRBJ2-7|many|NA|TRBV20-1|13
TGCAGTGCTAGATCCCGCCCTCCCTACGAGCAGTACTTC
CSARSRPPYEQYF
>TRBJ2-7|NA|NA|TRBV12-3/TRBV12-4|14
TGTGCCAGCAGCCATTCAACCCTAAGCTACGAGCAGTACTTC
CASSHSTLSYEQYF
>TRBJ1-1|many|TRBD1|TRBV27|15
TGTGCCAGCAGGAGACAGGGGGAGACGAACACTGAAGCTTTCTTT
CASRRQGETNTEAFF
>TRBJ2-4|many|NA|TRBV7-8|14
TGTGCCAGCAGCTCTCGGGGACCTTTGGACATTCAGTACTTC
CASSSRGPLDIQYF
>TRBJ2-1|NA|TRBD2|TRBV5-4|16
TGTGCCAGCAGCTTGGCTTTGCTAGCGGGGGGTCACGAGCAGTTCTTC
CASSLALLAGGHEQFF
>TRBJ1-3|many|TRBD1|TRBV7-2|15
TGTGCCAGCAGCTCGTACAGGGGGTCTGGAAACACCATATATTTT
CASSSYRGSGNTIYF
>TRBJ2-1|many|NA|TRBV14|14
TGTGCCAGCAGCCAGCGGAGCGGATCCAATGAGCAGTTCTTC
CASSQRSGSNEQFF
>TRBJ1-1|once|TRBD1|TRBV29-1|13
TGCAGCGCCACAGGGGGCGAGGCCACTGAAGCTTTCTTT
CSATGGEATEAFF
>TRBJ2-7|few|NA|TRBV10-3|13
TGTGCCATCAGTGAGTTTGCCGGTAACGAGCAGTACTTC
CAISEFAGNEQYF
>TRBJ2-5|few|TRBD2|TRBV7-9|16
TGTGCCAGCAGCTTACCTACTAGCGGTATCCAAGAGACCCAGTACTTC
CASSLPTSGIQETQYF
>TRBJ2-1|NA|TRBD2|TRBV5-6|16
TGTGCCAGCAGCTTGTGGAGCGGGAGGGCTGGTAATGAGCAGTTCTTC
CASSLWSGRAGNEQFF
>TRBJ2-7|many|TRBD2|TRBV6-5|13
TGTGCCAGCCGGGGACTAGCGGTCTACGAGCAGTACTTC
CASRGLAVYEQYF
>TRBJ1-2|NA|NA|TRBV29-1|11
TGCAGCGTTAAGACAGACTATGGCTACACCTTC
CSVKTDYGYTF
>TRBJ1-2|many|TRBD1|TRBV19|15
TGTGCCAGTAGCAGCCAAGGACAGGGGAACTATGGCTACACCTTC
CASSSQGQGNYGYTF
>TRBJ2-7|many|NA|TRBV24-1|14
TGTGCCACCAGTGAAGTCAGGCCCAGGAACGAGCAGTACTTC
CATSEVRPRNEQYF
>TRBJ1-1|few|NA|TRBV19|14
TGTGCCAGTGGACCGACGCCAATTAACACTGAAGCTTTCTTT
CASGPTPINTEAFF
>TRBJ1-1|many|NA|TRBV12-5|13
TGTGCTAGTGGTTTGGACCGGAACACTGAAGCTTTCTTT
CASGLDRNTEAFF
>TRBJ1-4|many|NA|TRBV3-1|14
TGTGCCAGCAGCCAAGATAGAGGGGCTGAAAAACTGTTTTTT
CASSQDRGAEKLFF
>TRBJ1-5|many|NA|TRBV24-1|18
TGTGCCACCAGTGACCGCCCCGGTAAGACAGGATTGGGTCAGCCCCAGCATTTT
CATSDRPGKTGLGQPQHF
>TRBJ1-2|many|TRBD1|TRBV20-1|15
TGCAGTGCTAGAGTGCGGGACAGGGGAGGTGGTGGCTACACCTTC
CSARVRDRGGGGYTF
>TRBJ1-4|NA|NA|TRBV15|12
TGTGCCACCAGCGACAAAACGGATATGGTGTTTTTT
CATSDKTDMVFF
>TRBJ2-3|many|NA|TRBV6-2/TRBV6-3|16
TGTGCCAGCAGTTACCTCCGCGGAGGCCTCACAGATACGCAGTATTTT
CASSYLRGGLTDTQYF
>TRBJ1-2|many|NA|TRBV12-3/TRBV12-4|13
TGTGCCAGCAGTAGTAGCAGGGTCAGTGGCTACACCTTC
CASSSSRVSGYTF
>TRBJ2-3|many|NA|TRBV18|15
TGTGCCAGCTCACTAGAGGGCGGAATGGCAGATACGCAGTATTTT
CASSLEGGMADTQYF
>TRBJ2-2|many|TRBD1|TRBV29-1|13
TGCAGCGTCGCACAGACAGGGGTCGGGGAGCTGTTTTTT
CSVAQTGVGELFF
>TRBJ1-5|NA|NA|TRBV19|15
TGTGCCAGTAGTTTAATGGCAGTCAGCAATCAGCCCCAGCATTTT
CASSLMAVSNQPQHF
>TRBJ2-2|many|TRBD2|TRBV19|18
TGTGCCAGTAGACCCGGGACTAGCGGAGCTGCGAACACCGGGGAGCTGTTTTTT
CASRPGTSGAANTGELFF
>TRBJ2-5|many|NA|TRBV5-1|12
TGCGCCAGCAGCTTGGACAGAGAGACCCAGTACTTC
CASSLDRETQYF
>TRBJ2-1|many|NA|TRBV20-1|13
TGCAGTGCTAGAGGGGCCGGGGGCAATGAGCAGTTCTTC
CSARGAGGNEQFF
>TRBJ1-5|many|NA|TRBV7-2|16
TGTGCCAGCAGATCCCCCGGACGGGAGGGCGGTCAGCCCCAGCATTTT
CASRSPGREGGQPQHF